The rows below give T cell receptor beta chains drawn from one sample of a study of blood T cells in healthy people across ages. Each CDR3 protein is one row after TCRdb ran MiXCR on the 5' RACE reads. The sample carries fewer than 600,000 distinct CDR3 sequences, around a quarter recorded once. The data also belong to a second study, concerning T cells of mothers and their children.

The source material was blood. These receptors all stem from a boy aged 2 to 10 in good health. CDR3s leave out the opening cysteine and the closing phenylalanine or tryptophan. The order of the fields is CDR3 protein, V gene, J gene, CDR3 length.

SATTGPRLN	TRBV29-1	TRBJ2-5	9
SASSEYEQY	TRBV20-1	.	9
ASSRMDGSSYNEQF	TRBV12-3/TRBV12-4	TRBJ2-1	14
ASRRTGAAYGYT	TRBV27	TRBJ1-2	12
ASSYLQTQETQY	TRBV5-1	TRBJ2-5	12
SVNMGLTEAF	TRBV29-1	TRBJ1-1	10
SARDPGRDSPLH	TRBV20-1	TRBJ1-6	12
ASYGQGRETQY	TRBV2	TRBJ2-5	11
ASSLEAGLNTEAF	TRBV5-1	TRBJ1-1	13
AWDRGRGYEQY	TRBV30	TRBJ2-7	11
ASSLETALPLH	TRBV5-5	TRBJ1-6	11
ASGGTGSLADTQY	TRBV12-3/TRBV12-4	TRBJ2-3	13
AIHAGPFRGYT	TRBV7-9	TRBJ1-2	11
ASSYSGHDEQF	TRBV27	TRBJ2-1	11
ASSLDSDNEKLF	TRBV5-1	TRBJ1-4	12
ASSHRLAGETQY	TRBV4-3	TRBJ2-5	12
ASSQGERGGAYNEQF	TRBV4-1	.	15
ASAQDSFGNSPLH	TRBV19	TRBJ1-6	13
ASQGVVYGYT	TRBV2	TRBJ1-2	10
ATRDHWIGPLH	TRBV6-1	TRBJ1-6	11
ASSPTGRGEKLF	TRBV2	TRBJ1-4	12
ASSFEIQALYGYT	TRBV2	TRBJ1-2	13
ASSNVGGELF	TRBV19	TRBJ2-2	10
ASSRGTSGRRTYEQY	TRBV28	.	15
ASSSSGIWAFYNEQF	TRBV12-3/TRBV12-4	.	15
ASSLGLDHEQY	TRBV3-1	TRBJ2-7	11
ASSQSAVGQGIYNEQF	TRBV23-1	.	16
ASRYSSYNEQF	TRBV11-2	TRBJ2-1	11
ASSMDTRGAIY	TRBV18	TRBJ1-3	11
SARDRVRGINEQF	TRBV20-1	TRBJ2-1	13
SATGTSGRNEQF	TRBV20-1	TRBJ2-1	12
ASSLVGQGRNTGELF	TRBV5-1	TRBJ2-2	15
ASSVDSGVTSYEQY	TRBV9	TRBJ2-7	14
ASSARTGWNTEAF	TRBV11-2	TRBJ1-1	13
ATSPGEEKLF	TRBV24-1	TRBJ1-4	10
ASRLGVG	TRBV12-2	TRBJ1-5	7
ASSLLDQPL	TRBV13	TRBJ1-4	9
ASRGRRGSDTGELF	TRBV6-1	TRBJ2-2	14
ASSYSAGAGELF	TRBV6-5	TRBJ2-2	12
ASSDPAGESTDTQY	TRBV6-1	TRBJ2-3	14
AWSLDGTKNIQY	TRBV30	TRBJ2-4	12
ASSQGAGGGTDTQY	TRBV4-1	TRBJ2-3	14
SARWGGSYNEQF	TRBV20-1	TRBJ2-1	12
ASSLGQDPQPQH	TRBV12-3/TRBV12-4	TRBJ1-5	12
ASSQDISGVDTQY	TRBV4-2	TRBJ2-3	13
SASEGTYTGELF	TRBV20-1	TRBJ2-2	12
ASSPSGFPTDTQY	TRBV6-1	TRBJ2-3	13
ASSLAFGFGDGTEAF	TRBV7-8	TRBJ1-1	15
ASSQVGFGAGEGYEQY	TRBV4-3	TRBJ2-7	16